These 9 T cell receptor beta chains share one sample of origin, sequenced in a study of blood T cell repertoires in COVID-19. Measured with immunoSEQ multiplex PCR; TCRdb has only the in-frame clones, and not every one. Among 150,000 to 200,000 clones listed, roughly 80% were seen once. What was sequenced was peripheral blood. Every receptor here comes from a woman in her sixties or seventies with acute or convalescent COVID-19.

This chain uses TRBV5-4 with TRBJ1-2; maybe TRBD1 (5 bases). CDR3 length: 14 amino acids. The germline gives CDR1 SGHNT, CDR2 YYREEE (reference sequence). Trimming removed 4 bases from V and 2 bases from J, with 12 bases in between. The CDR3: CASSQDNSNYGYTF. CDR3 nucleotides: TGTGCCAGCAGCCAGGACAACTCAAACTATGGCTACACCTTC.

This clone was observed a single time. The chain carries TRBV5-1 and TRBJ2-2; tentative D call: TRBD2 (6 bases). Germline V gives CDR1 SGHRS, CDR2 YFSETQ. Trimming pared 0 bases from V and 4 bases from J, leaving 10 bases between. The CDR3 length is 15 residues. CDR3 in DNA: TGCGCCAGCAGCTTGGCCGGGGGAATCACCGGGGAGCTGTTTTTT. This codes for CASSLAGGITGELFF. The full variable domain, its missing parts supplied by reference TRBV5-1 and TRBJ2-2, is KAGVTQTPRYLIKTRGQQVTLSCSPISGHRSVSWYQQTPGQGLQFLFEYFSETQRNKGNFPGRFSGRQFSNSRSEMNVSTLELGDSALYLCASSLAGGITGELFFGEGSRLTVL.

The J gene is TRBJ2-5, the V gene TRBV27; 11 positions match TRBD2. Germline-derived CDR1 and CDR2 are MNHEY and SMNVEV (reference sequence). This CDR3 contains 17 residues. V lost 5 bases to trimming and J lost 0 bases; unmatched junction nucleotides: 8. The CDR3, as DNA: TGTGCCAGCAGTACCGGGACTAGCGGCAGGTACCAAGAGACCCAGTACTTC. Amino acid sequence: CASSTGTSGRYQETQYF.

The chain joins TRBV30 to TRBJ1-2; D is unresolved. V was pared by 1 base and J by 8 bases, with 11 bases between. Germline CDR1 GTSNPN, CDR2 SVGIG (reference sequence). The CDR3 sequence is 12 residues long. As DNA, the CDR3 is TGTGCCTGGAGTGGCGTAAGATCGGGCTACACCTTC. Protein: CAWSGVRSGYTF.

This clone has a single count. The chain carries TRBV9 and TRBJ2-2; possibly TRBD2 for D (6 bases). The CDR3 is 14 amino acids. Trimming removed 3 bases at V and 6 bases at J, with 12 bases between. CDR1 is SGDLS, CDR2 YYNGEE, per germline. CDR3 sequence reads: CASSANWGAGELFF. In DNA form, the CDR3 reads TGTGCCAGCAGCGCGAACTGGGGGGCCGGGGAGCTGTTTTTT.

The rearrangement uses TRBV28 and TRBJ2-7, with a tentative D call TRBD2 (6 bases). Germline CDR1 MDHEN, CDR2 SYDVKM. The CDR3 consists of 14 residues. V gave up 6 bases and J gave up 1 base, with 13 bases separating them. In DNA form, the CDR3 reads TGTGCCAGCAGAGCGGGTTCAACTTCCTACGAGCAGTACTTC. Translation gives CASRAGSTSYEQYF.

The chain combines TRBV6-5 with TRBJ1-2; D unresolved. This CDR3 has 12 residues. Germline-derived CDR1 and CDR2 are MNHEY and SVGAGI. V was pared by 4 bases and J by 4 bases, with 7 bases between. The CDR3 region has the DNA TGTGCCAGCAGTTCCCTCGTCTATGGCTACACCTTC. Translated, it gives CASSSLVYGYTF.

The chain links TRBV18 to TRBJ2-4, with unresolved D. CDR3 size: 13 residues. The V gene lost 4 bases and the J gene lost 5 bases, with 9 bases spanning the gap. Germline CDR1 is KGHSH and CDR2 is LQKENI. The CDR3 is CASSLPVENIQYF. CDR3 nucleotides: TGTGCCAGCTCACTCCCGGTGGAAAACATTCAGTACTTC.

This clone was seen only once. The rearrangement joins TRBV5-1 to TRBJ2-7; 7 bases fit TRBD2. Trimming at V came to 0 bases and at J to 4 bases, leaving 7 bases not matched to a gene. In germline, CDR1 is SGHRS, CDR2 YFSETQ. CDR3 length: 15 amino acids. This CDR3 reads CASSLGLAHGYEQYF. The CDR3 DNA reads as TGCGCCAGCAGCTTGGGACTAGCTCATGGGTACGAGCAGTACTTC.